The 17 T cell receptor beta chains in this list originate from one sample, sequenced in a study of T cell changes during pregnancy in multiple sclerosis. The method was immunoSEQ multiplex PCR; TCRdb's version includes in-frame clones alone and lacks a portion of them. The sample consists of 50,000 to 65,000 clones, 88% of them appearing once. The sequences come from peripheral blood, collected in the first trimester of pregnancy. These receptors were taken from a female donor with multiple sclerosis, enrolled in a pregnancy study.

V usage is TRBV6-1 and J usage is TRBJ2-1; 16 positions match TRBD2. The CDR3 runs to 15 residues. Germline V gene sequence: CDR1 MNHNS, CDR2 SASEGT. V lost 1 base and J lost 10; bases outside the gene matches: 1. The CDR3, as DNA: TGTGCCAGCAGTGAAGAGGGACTAGCGGGAGGGGAGCAGTTCTTC. This codes for CASSEEGLAGGEQFF.

The chain joins TRBV2 to TRBJ2-1; 7 bases map to TRBD2. Germline lookup yields CDR1 SNHLY and CDR2 FYNNEI. The CDR3 has 15 residues. J was trimmed by 2 bases and V by 2 bases; bases with no gene match: 3. The CDR3 is CASSESSGAYNEQFF. The CDR3 region has the DNA TGTGCCAGCAGTGAATCTAGCGGAGCCTACAATGAGCAGTTCTTC.

The chain has TRBV25-1 and TRBJ2-3; a weak D match, TRBD1 (5 bases). Germline V gene data show CDR1 as MGHDK and CDR2 as SYGVNS. The V end was cut by 2 bases, the J end by 4 bases, with 13 bases between. The CDR3 consists of 15 residues. The CDR3 nucleotides read TGTGCCAGCAGTGAACAGATGGGGCCGTCAGATACGCAGTATTTT. Amino acid sequence: CASSEQMGPSDTQYF.

The V gene is TRBV6-4, the J gene TRBJ2-1, with D possibly matching TRBD2 (5 bases). The CDR3 length is 14 residues. The V gene's germline CDR1 is MRHNA and CDR2 SNTAGT. V was shortened by 4 bases and J by 8 bases, with 15 bases between the two germline ends. The CDR3 protein is CASSGQEDSHEQFF. The CDR3 region has the DNA TGTGCCAGCAGTGGGCAAGAGGACTCGCATGAGCAGTTCTTC.

This chain joins TRBV7-9 and TRBJ1-1; 9 nucleotides align to TRBD1. The junction had 5 bases not matched to a gene; V was cut back by 0 bases and J by 6 bases. The CDR3 loop spans 15 amino acids. Germline CDR1 SEHNR, CDR2 FQNEAQ (reference sequence). CDR3 residues: CASSLARTGAPEAFF. Written as DNA, the CDR3 is TGTGCCAGCAGCTTAGCCAGGACAGGGGCTCCTGAAGCTTTCTTT.

The chain is built from TRBV28 and TRBJ1-2; tentative D call: TRBD1 (6 bases). V lost 6 bases and J lost 3, with 17 bases in between. The CDR3 consists of 15 residues. The germline V gene encodes CDR1 MDHEN and CDR2 SYDVKM. The CDR3: CASRQTGNGDYGYTF. The CDR3 region has the DNA TGTGCCAGCAGACAAACAGGGAATGGGGACTATGGCTACACCTTC.

The chain combines TRBV4-2 with TRBJ1-2; 8 bases agree with TRBD1. Germline CDR1 LGHNA, CDR2 YNFKEQ. V lost 3 bases to trimming and J lost 0 bases; unmatched junction nucleotides: 6. This CDR3 has 16 amino acids. CDR3 coding DNA: TGTGCCAGCAGCCAGGGAAAGGACAGGGCTAACTATGGCTACACCTTC. Its protein product is CASSQGKDRANYGYTF.

The V and J genes are TRBV19 and TRBJ2-1; TRBD1 might be the D (6 bases). The CDR3 consists of 14 residues. V was clipped by 6 bases and J by 0 bases, with 9 bases between them. CDR1 LNHDA and CDR2 SQIVND come from the germline V gene (reference sequence). CDR3 sequence: CASRWGHSYNEQFF. DNA of the CDR3: TGTGCCAGTAGATGGGGGCACTCCTACAATGAGCAGTTCTTC. Supplemented by reference TRBV19 and TRBJ2-1, the full variable domain reads DGGITQSPKYLFRKEGQNVTLSCEQNLNHDAMYWYRQDPGQGLRLIYYSQIVNDFQKGDIAEGYSVSREKKESFPLTVTSAQKNPTAFYLCASRWGHSYNEQFFGPGTRLTVL.

This rearrangement joins TRBV4-1 to TRBJ2-5, with 7 nucleotides matching TRBD1. The CDR3 is 15 amino acids. Germline V gene data show CDR1 as MGHRA and CDR2 as YSYEKL. The J segment lost 5 bases and the V segment lost 5 bases, leaving 11 bases of the junction unmatched. The CDR3: CASSRRTGDLETQYF. The CDR3 coding sequence is TGCGCCAGCAGCAGACGGACAGGCGACTTGGAGACCCAGTACTTC.

The V call is TRBV18, the J call TRBJ1-3; possibly TRBD1 for D (6 bases). Trimming cost V 2 bases and J 4 bases, with 9 bases left between them. CDR1 KGHSH and CDR2 LQKENI come from the germline V gene. The CDR3 extends over 14 amino acids. The CDR3 here is CASSPGGSGNTIYF. The CDR3 nucleotides are TGTGCCAGCTCACCAGGGGGCTCAGGAAACACCATATATTTT.

The chain links TRBV5-1 to TRBJ2-2; 8 nucleotides match TRBD1. V was pared by 5 bases and J by 2 bases, with 5 bases of the junction left unmatched. Germline values: CDR1 SGHRS, CDR2 YFSETQ. This CDR3 region has 15 residues. CDR3 amino acids: CASSTDRGNTGELFF. The CDR3 DNA reads as TGCGCCAGCAGTACAGACAGGGGTAACACCGGGGAGCTGTTTTTT. Filled out from reference TRBV5-1 and TRBJ2-2, the complete variable domain reads KAGVTQTPRYLIKTRGQQVTLSCSPISGHRSVSWYQQTPGQGLQFLFEYFSETQRNKGNFPGRFSGRQFSNSRSEMNVSTLELGDSALYLCASSTDRGNTGELFFGEGSRLTVL.

The rearrangement joins TRBV19 to TRBJ2-7; no definite D call. The V gene's germline CDR1 is LNHDA and CDR2 SQIVND (reference sequence). The CDR3 is 12 amino acids. Between the trimmed V and J ends, which lost 4 bases and 6 bases, there was a span of 10 bases. CDR3 in DNA: TGTGCCAGTAGTACCCAGGTTAGCGAGCAGTACTTC. Amino acid sequence: CASSTQVSEQYF. Using reference TRBV19 and TRBJ2-7 for the parts outside the CDR3, the full variable domain is DGGITQSPKYLFRKEGQNVTLSCEQNLNHDAMYWYRQDPGQGLRLIYYSQIVNDFQKGDIAEGYSVSREKKESFPLTVTSAQKNPTAFYLCASSTQVSEQYFGPGTRLTVT.

This clone was found once. The chain employs TRBV7-9 and TRBJ2-7; no reliable D call. The CDR3 sequence is 13 residues long. Deletions cut 0 bases from V and 6 bases from J, with 9 bases between. Germline V gives CDR1 SEHNR, CDR2 FQNEAQ (reference sequence). This chain's CDR3 is CASSLASISEQYF. The CDR3 DNA is TGTGCCAGCAGCTTAGCCTCTATATCCGAGCAGTACTTC.

V usage is TRBV7-9 and J usage is TRBJ1-1; D possibly corresponds to TRBD1 (6 bases). V was trimmed by 1 base and J by 3 bases, leaving 12 bases between them. The CDR3 has 15 amino acids. Germline lookup yields CDR1 SEHNR and CDR2 FQNEAQ (reference sequence). CDR3 nucleotides: TGTGCCAGCAGCTTAGAGGGGGTGGGGGACACTGAAGCTTTCTTT. This translates into CASSLEGVGDTEAFF. Full variable domain (rest looked up from reference TRBV7-9 and TRBJ1-1): DTGVSQNPRHKITKRGQNVTFRCDPISEHNRLYWYRQTLGQGPEFLTYFQNEAQLEKSRLLSDRFSAERPKGSFSTLEIQRTEQGDSAMYLCASSLEGVGDTEAFFGQGTRLTVV.

This clone was counted between two and nine times. The V and J genes are TRBV14 and TRBJ2-3; D is perhaps TRBD2 (7 bases). V was cut by 4 bases and J by 4 bases, with 12 bases left in between. Germline CDR1 reads SGHDN; CDR2 reads FVKESK. The CDR3 has 14 residues. CDR3 protein: CASSRGGRADTQYF. The CDR3 DNA is TGTGCCAGCAGCCGGGGGGGCCGAGCAGATACGCAGTATTTT.

V is TRBV6-6 and J is TRBJ2-5, with 8 bases lining up with TRBD1. This CDR3 is built from 12 residues. V lost 6 bases, J lost 3 bases, and 0 bases stayed unmatched. CDR1 is MNHNY and CDR2 is SVGAGI in the germline V gene (reference sequence). CDR3 in DNA: TGTGCCAGCAGGGACAGGGAAGAGACCCAGTACTTC. Translated: CASRDREETQYF.

This clone was found once. The CDR3 loop reads CASSPQGQTNNQPQHF. CDR3 coding DNA: TGTGCCAGCTCACCCCAGGGACAGACAAACAATCAGCCCCAGCATTTT. J is TRBJ1-5 and V is TRBV18; 7 nucleotides match TRBD1. Germline CDR1 reads KGHSH; CDR2 reads LQKENI. V lost 3 bases, J lost 3 bases, and 8 bases stayed unmatched. The CDR3 is 16 residues long.